The clone carrying this TCR beta chain was seen many times. The sample comes from a study of identical twins. The CDR3 runs to 10 residues. The V end was cut by 10 bases, the J end by 4 bases, with 6 bases between. TCRdb processed the 5' RACE reads anew with MiXCR; each CDR3 protein has one entry. The sample has 220,000 or so distinct CDR3 sequences, about 7.3% seen once. These same data were also listed under a study on yellow fever vaccine responses in identical twins.

This TCR derives from a woman in her late teens or twenties in good health. The chain carries TRBV12-3 or TRBV12-4 and TRBJ2-3; D not certain. The source material was memory (CD45RO+) T cells sorted from blood. The CDR3 bases are TGTGCCACCGAAGCAGATACGCAGTATTTT. As protein: CATEADTQYF.